These T cell receptor beta chains were read from a single sample in a study of T cell responses to AZD1222 COVID-19 vaccine. This table comes from immunoSEQ multiplex PCR, and its TCRdb copy is limited to in-frame clones, with some not included. The table lists 130,000 to 150,000 clones, around nine tenths of them singletons. Here the sequenced sample was peripheral blood, taken on day 0 of AZD1222 vaccination. The source of these receptors is an adult in good health. CDR3s include the opening cysteine and the closing phenylalanine or tryptophan. A D gene is named only where the DNA matches it firmly. Clone size is given for some rows only: seen once, a few or many times, or a class if the clone is expanded.

.,.,TRBV9,TRBJ1-1,CASSVENRLSMNTEAFF,TGTGCCAGCAGCGTAGAAAACAGACTCTCAATGAACACTGAAGCTTTCTTT
TRBD2,.,TRBV11-2,TRBJ2-1,CASSPLAAGGVNEQFF,TGTGCCAGCAGCCCCCTAGCAGCGGGAGGTGTAAATGAGCAGTTCTTC
.,.,TRBV19,TRBJ2-2,CASSRQPNTGELFF,TGTGCCAGTAGTCGACAGCCGAACACCGGGGAGCTGTTTTTT
.,.,TRBV13,TRBJ2-3,CASSPRRRGFSTDTQYF,TGTGCCAGCAGCCCCCGTCGGCGGGGTTTTAGCACAGATACGCAGTATTTT
TRBD2,.,TRBV24-1,TRBJ2-1,CATSDLIGLAGGSYNEQFF,TGTGCCACCAGTGACCTTATTGGACTAGCGGGGGGCTCCTACAATGAGCAGTTCTTC
.,.,TRBV14,TRBJ2-3,CASSQRGRGGTDTQYF,TGTGCCAGCAGCCAAAGAGGGCGGGGCGGCACAGATACGCAGTATTTT
.,.,TRBV7-2,TRBJ1-6,CASSLSQNNSPLHF,TGTGCCAGCAGCTTGTCACAGAACAATTCACCCCTCCACTTT
.,.,TRBV7-2,TRBJ1-1,CASSQRPTDEAFF,TGTGCCAGCAGCCAGCGACCGACTGATGAAGCTTTCTTT
TRBD2,once,TRBV7-2,TRBJ2-1,CASSHTWSSGNNEQFF,TGTGCCAGCAGCCACACCTGGTCTAGCGGCAACAATGAGCAGTTCTTC
TRBD1,.,TRBV2,TRBJ1-1,CASSGQGGAFF,TGTGCCAGCAGCGGACAGGGGGGAGCTTTCTTT
TRBD1,.,TRBV9,TRBJ1-4,CASSVGGGWEKLFF,TGTGCCAGCAGCGTAGGAGGGGGCTGGGAAAAACTGTTTTTT
.,.,TRBV4-3,TRBJ1-2,CASSQERTGAGANYGYTF,TGCGCCAGCAGCCAAGAGCGTACGGGGGCCGGAGCTAACTATGGCTACACCTTC
TRBD2,.,TRBV11-2,TRBJ2-1,CASRPGLSGGPYNEQFF,TGTGCCAGCAGACCAGGGTTGAGCGGGGGACCTTACAATGAGCAGTTCTTC
TRBD2,once,TRBV7-9,TRBJ2-1,CASSPRGLAGLRNEQFF,TGTGCCAGCAGCCCAAGGGGACTAGCGGGACTTCGGAATGAGCAGTTCTTC
.,.,TRBV7-9,TRBJ2-7,CASSSGASKLAYEQYF,TGTGCCAGCAGCTCCGGGGCTTCCAAGCTCGCCTACGAGCAGTACTTC
.,.,TRBV6-1,TRBJ2-5,CASSDSGLETQYF,TGTGCCAGCAGTGATTCAGGGCTGGAGACCCAGTACTTC
.,.,TRBV4-1,TRBJ1-4,CASSHPDRRANEKLFF,TGCGCCAGCAGCCACCCCGACAGGCGGGCAAATGAAAAACTGTTTTTT
.,once,TRBV6-1,TRBJ2-7,CASSENISYEQYF,TGTGCCAGCAGTGAAAATATCTCCTACGAGCAGTACTTC
.,.,TRBV15,TRBJ2-7,CATSREQELWDEQYF,TGTGCCACCAGCAGAGAGCAGGAGCTTTGGGACGAGCAGTACTTC
.,.,TRBV19,TRBJ1-5,CASNETPYSNQPQHF,TGTGCCAGTAACGAGACACCTTATAGCAATCAGCCCCAGCATTTT
TRBD2,.,TRBV7-9,TRBJ2-1,CASSPPGAGGYNEQFF,TGTGCCAGCAGCCCTCCCGGGGCGGGGGGCTACAATGAGCAGTTCTTC
TRBD1,.,TRBV6-5,TRBJ1-2,CASSYRGQGGVYGYTF,TGTGCCAGCAGTTACCGTGGACAGGGGGGGGTTTATGGCTACACCTTC
TRBD2,.,TRBV27,TRBJ2-1,CASSLFFSGGSNEQFF,TGTGCCAGCAGTTTATTTTTTAGCGGGGGATCAAATGAGCAGTTCTTC
.,.,TRBV20-1,TRBJ2-7,CSASDRVTRYEQYF,TGCAGTGCTAGTGATAGGGTCACGCGCTACGAGCAGTACTTC
TRBD1,.,TRBV6-1,TRBJ1-1,CASSEAGGSDEAFF,TGTGCCAGCAGTGAAGCAGGGGGCTCGGATGAAGCTTTCTTT
.,once,TRBV7-3,TRBJ1-1,CASSFLHLTNTEAFF,TGTGCCAGCAGCTTTCTCCACCTGACGAACACTGAAGCTTTCTTT
.,.,TRBV6-5,TRBJ1-5,CASNKQPQHF,TGTGCCAGCAATAAACAGCCCCAGCATTTT
TRBD1,.,TRBV28,TRBJ2-7,CASSYQDRSYEQYF,TGTGCCAGCAGTTATCAGGACAGGTCCTACGAGCAGTACTTC
TRBD2,once,TRBV6-2/TRBV6-3,TRBJ2-7,CASSYSGGIYEQYF,TGTGCCAGCAGTTACTCCGGGGGGATCTACGAGCAGTACTTC
.,few,TRBV10-3,TRBJ1-5,CAISALDSNQPQHF,TGTGCCATCAGTGCCCTTGATAGCAATCAGCCCCAGCATTTT
TRBD1,.,TRBV5-8,TRBJ2-1,CASCPGTAIYNEQFF,TGTGCCAGCTGCCCTGGGACAGCTATCTACAATGAGCAGTTCTTC
.,once,TRBV6-5,TRBJ1-2,CASVRAEPYGYTF,TGTGCCAGCGTCCGGGCGGAGCCCTATGGCTACACCTTC
.,.,TRBV6-4,TRBJ1-2,CASSPGPRSMGYTF,TGTGCCAGCAGCCCGGGACCGCGGTCTATGGGCTACACCTTC
.,once,TRBV18,TRBJ2-1,CASSGAFNEQFF,TGTGCCAGCTCCGGGGCTTTTAATGAGCAGTTCTTC
.,.,TRBV9,TRBJ1-2,CASSVEGGGYTF,TGTGCCAGCAGCGTCGAGGGGGGAGGCTACACCTTC